The entry that follows covers one TCR beta chain sequence. Its target is not known. This sample was included in a study of monozygotic twins with inflammatory bowel disease. Study-wide findings and caveats: People with IBD had fewer clonotypes in common with others than healthy twins did, especially with disease activity. Extra variability in the repertoires of patients may have come from differing immunosuppressive treatments.

Eight separate reactions for every sample produced the cDNA. From the 5' RACE reads, TCRdb lists one entry per CDR3 protein and no DNA. The listing contains hundreds of thousands of distinct CDR3 sequences. This CDR3 comprises 13 residues. The germline V gene has CDR1 SGHVS and CDR2 FQNEAQ. The chain joins TRBV7-8 to TRBJ2-1; TCRdb's D gene call, TRBD1, goes unchecked for lack of DNA. This TCR was recovered from a human donor with ulcerative colitis or Crohn's disease, or a healthy co-twin of an affected twin (not recorded which). Sequenced input: blood. The CDR3 loop reads CASSWDNYNEQFF. Based on the CDR3 plus reference TRBV7-8 and TRBJ2-1, the full variable domain is GAGVSQSPRYKVAKRGQDVALRCDPISGHVSLFWYQQALGQGPEFLTYFQNEAQLDKSGLPSDRFFAERPEGSVSTLKIQRTQQEDSAVYLCASSWDNYNEQFFGPGTRLTVL.